The T cell receptor (beta chain) described here comes from a study of blood T cell repertoires in COVID-19. Study-level information: The United States, Italy and Spain were the sources of the acute and convalescent COVID-19 samples. The analysed material was cDNA or gDNA that came from T cells, B-cell-depleted T cells, or PBMCs.

Germline V gene lookup returns CDR1 ENHRY and CDR2 SYGVKD. V lost 0 bases and J lost 3, with 8 bases in between. The length of the CDR3 is 15 residues. In the source study's methods: Scientists estimated how many nucleated cells there were by amplifying reference gene primers. Assay: immunoSEQ multiplex PCR; the TCRdb copy retains only in-frame clones and omits some. That table gives V, J and clone size, and the DNA gave D and trimming. Of roughly 270,000 clones listed, 88% were seen once; the top ten hold roughly 9.1%. This TCR was sampled from a man between 18 and 35 years old with active or convalescent COVID-19. The sequencing sample was made of peripheral blood. V is TRBV10-3 and J is TRBJ1-4; D unclear. The CDR3 DNA reads TGTGCCATCAGTGAGTCGACGGGATCTAATGAAAAACTGTTTTTT. This sequence encodes CAISESTGSNEKLFF.